These 32 T cell receptor beta chains share one sample of origin, sequenced in a study of T cells in Graves' hyperthyroidism and ophthalmopathy. RNA transcripts were the template for amplifying TCR beta CDR3 regions. The HTBI primer set drove a first-round RT-PCR of the TCR CDR3. TCRdb used MiXCR to reprocess the multiplex PCR reads, holding one entry per CDR3 protein. There are fewer than 450,000 distinct CDR3 sequences in the sample; 17% occur only once, and 30% to 40% lies in the top ten. The sample comprised blood. The origin of the receptors is a woman under 40 with Graves' hyperthyroidism that later progressed to Graves' ophthalmopathy.

This clonotype was recorded at least ten times. The chain couples TRBV28 to TRBJ1-4, with TRBD1 as a possible D gene (5 bases). Germline CDR1 and CDR2: MDHEN and SYDVKM. This CDR3 comprises 14 residues. The V and J ends lost 8 bases and 8 bases respectively, with 18 bases between them. As DNA, the CDR3 is TGTGCCAGCTGCCCGAGGGGCAGGAAAGAAAAACTGTTTTTT. This encodes CASCPRGRKEKLFF.

This clonotype was found once. A read error may be the cause here, since a much bigger clone is one base away. The rearrangement joins TRBV10-3 to TRBJ2-3, with a weak D call TRBD1 (5 bases). This CDR3 is built from 15 residues. Germline V gene lookup returns CDR1 ENHRY and CDR2 SYGVKD. V was cut by 4 bases and J by 2 bases, with 13 bases left in between. The CDR3 nucleotides are TGTGCCATCAGTGGACAGACCCGCTACACAGATACGCAGTATTTT. This encodes CAISGQTRYTDTQYF.

The table lists this clonotype with a count of one. A much larger clone lies a single base off, so this may be a read error. V and J are TRBV2 and TRBJ1-2; 8 bases match TRBD1. Germline-derived CDR1 and CDR2 are SNHLY and FYNNEI. The CDR3 runs 15 residues. The ends lost 5 bases at V and 7 bases at J; junction bases unmatched: 12. DNA of the CDR3: TGTGCCAGCAGTCTAACTGACAGGGGTCCCCTTGGCTACACCTTC. It yields the protein CASSLTDRGPLGYTF.

This clonotype has more than one count but fewer than ten. The rearrangement links TRBV5-1 to TRBJ2-5; the D is unclear. The germline gives CDR1 SGHRS, CDR2 YFSETQ. The CDR3 totals 15 residues. V was clipped by 1 base and J by 5 bases, with 15 bases between them. CDR3 DNA: TGCGCCAGCAGCTTGTCCGATCCCCGCGCGGAGACCCAGTACTTC. It yields the protein CASSLSDPRAETQYF.

This clonotype was counted at least ten times. The genes are TRBV28 and TRBJ1-1; the D is unclear. The CDR3 sequence is 11 residues long. V was shortened by 10 bases and J by 1 base, with 7 bases between the two germline ends. Germline CDR1 is MDHEN and CDR2 is SYDVKM. This CDR3 reads CATNSNTEAFF. DNA for the CDR3: TGTGCCACCAACTCGAACACTGAAGCTTTCTTT.

This chain joins TRBV7-9 and TRBJ1-1; the match to TRBD1 covers 7 bases. CDR1 is SEHNR and CDR2 is FQNEAQ in the germline V gene (reference sequence). CDR3 length equals 17 residues. Losses at the gene ends were 5 bases for V and 1 base for J; bases not matched to a gene: 13. This CDR3 reads CASSPAKPGQQNTEAFF. The CDR3 DNA is TGTGCCAGCAGCCCAGCCAAACCGGGACAGCAGAACACTGAAGCTTTCTTT.

The gene calls are TRBV5-1 and TRBJ1-4; no reliable D call. The CDR3 has 14 amino acids. The V end lost 0 bases, the J end lost 10 bases, and 13 bases lay between the germline ends. Germline V gene lookup returns CDR1 SGHRS and CDR2 YFSETQ. The CDR3 bases are TGCGCCAGCAGCTTGGAGACGGGTGTGGGAAAACTGTTTTTT. Its translation: CASSLETGVGKLFF.

This clonotype has just a few counts. The CDR3 loop is CASSFRSVEGYNEQFF. CDR3 DNA: TGTGCCAGCAGTTTCCGGTCGGTTGAGGGGTACAATGAGCAGTTCTTC. The V gene is TRBV28, the J gene TRBJ2-1; D assignment may be TRBD1 or TRBD2 (5 bases each). The CDR3 is made up of 16 amino acids. Germline CDR1 reads MDHEN; CDR2 reads SYDVKM. With 3 bases removed from V and 4 bases from J, the gap between germline ends came to 16 bases.

This clonotype came up many times. The V call is TRBV28, the J call TRBJ2-2; TRBD2 might be the D (6 bases). The CDR3 extends over 13 amino acids. CDR1 and CDR2 from the germline V gene are MDHEN and SYDVKM. The V gene lost 7 bases and the J gene lost 6 bases, with 12 bases spanning the gap. The chain's CDR3 is CASNPGASGELFF. DNA of the CDR3: TGTGCCAGCAATCCGGGAGCGTCCGGGGAGCTGTTTTTT.

The sample holds many counts of this clonotype. V gene TRBV18 combines with J gene TRBJ2-3; D is perhaps TRBD1 (5 bases). CDR1 and CDR2 from the germline V gene are KGHSH and LQKENI. There are 13 residues in the CDR3. The germline V and J ends were trimmed by 3 bases and 4 bases, with 8 bases remaining between them. CDR3 amino acids: CASSPRDSDTQYF. Here the CDR3 DNA reads TGTGCCAGCTCACCCAGGGATTCAGATACGCAGTATTTT. Full variable domain (remainder filled in from reference TRBV18 and TRBJ2-3): NAGVMQNPRHLVRRRGQEARLRCSPMKGHSHVYWYRQLPEEGLKFMVYLQKENIIDESGMPKERFSAEFPKEGPSILRIQQVVRGDSAAYFCASSPRDSDTQYFGPGTRLTVL.

There are many counts of this clonotype. The chain carries TRBV2 and TRBJ1-5; D gene uncertain. Germline-derived CDR1 and CDR2 are SNHLY and FYNNEI. V was shortened by 7 bases and J by 0 bases, with 13 bases between the two germline ends. The CDR3 spans 15 residues. Here the CDR3 reads CASKRWQDSNQPQHF. DNA for the CDR3: TGTGCCAGCAAAAGATGGCAGGATAGCAATCAGCCCCAGCATTTT.

This clonotype showed up many times. The chain employs TRBV28 and TRBJ1-4; D is unclear. Trimming shortened V by 6 bases and J by 0 bases, and 11 bases separated the two germline ends. Germline V gene lookup returns CDR1 MDHEN and CDR2 SYDVKM. This CDR3 is built from 15 residues. The CDR3 spells CASSPGDATNEKLFF. The CDR3 DNA is TGTGCCAGCAGCCCCGGGGATGCAACTAATGAAAAACTGTTTTTT. The whole variable domain, remainder taken from reference TRBV28 and TRBJ1-4, is DVKVTQSSRYLVKRTGEKVFLECVQDMDHENMFWYRQDPGLGLRLIYFSYDVKMKEKGDIPEGYSVSREKKERFSLILESASTNQTSMYLCASSPGDATNEKLFFGSGTQLSVL.

This clonotype turned up a few times. The rearrangement joins TRBV3-1 to TRBJ1-5; D unclear. V was trimmed by 1 base and J by 0 bases, leaving 22 bases between them. CDR1 and CDR2 (germline): LGHDT, YNNKEL (reference sequence). The CDR3 loop spans 20 amino acids. The CDR3 coding sequence is TGTGCCAGCAGCCAAGGAAGACACGGAGGGTCTATATATAGCAATCAGCCCCAGCATTTT. Residues: CASSQGRHGGSIYSNQPQHF.

This clonotype was counted ten times or more. The chain combines TRBV15 with TRBJ1-4, with D unclear. The V gene's germline CDR1 is LNHNV and CDR2 YYDKDF (reference sequence). The ends were cut back, 1 base at V and 0 bases at J, with 12 bases in the middle. This CDR3 is built from 17 residues. CDR3 region: CATSRGGGFATNEKLFF. CDR3 in DNA: TGTGCCACCAGCAGAGGGGGAGGATTTGCAACTAATGAAAAACTGTTTTTT.

This clonotype was seen many times. The chain combines TRBV19 with TRBJ2-1, with 9 positions matching TRBD1. Trimming cost V 3 bases and J 6 bases; bases outside gene matches: 3. Per germline, CDR1 LNHDA and CDR2 SQIVND (reference sequence). The length of the CDR3 is 14 residues. The CDR3 DNA is TGTGCCAGTAGTATGGTGACAGGGGGCAATGAGCAGTTCTTC. It encodes CASSMVTGGNEQFF.

This clonotype was picked up a small number of times. The V gene is TRBV5-1, the J gene TRBJ2-1; D possibly uses TRBD1 or TRBD2 (5 bases each). Germline CDR1 SGHRS, CDR2 YFSETQ. Trimming stripped 4 bases from V and 4 bases from J, with 21 bases between. The CDR3 sequence is 17 residues long. CDR3 bases: TGCGCCAGCAGCGTAGAACCGGGACCCTCCATATACAATGAGCAGTTCTTC. Its translation: CASSVEPGPSIYNEQFF.

The chain combines TRBV4-2 with TRBJ2-3; 8 bases agree with TRBD1. With 0 bases clipped from V and 3 bases from J, the junction kept 5 bases outside the gene matches. The germline gives CDR1 LGHNA, CDR2 YNFKEQ. CDR3 length: 16 amino acids. CDR3 DNA sequence: TGTGCCAGCAGCCAAGAGCAGGGGGCATCGACAGATACGCAGTATTTT. Amino acid sequence: CASSQEQGASTDTQYF.

V usage is TRBV11-2 and J usage is TRBJ1-1, with a possible D match to TRBD1 (5 bases). The CDR3 is 15 residues long. CDR1 is SGHAT, CDR2 FQNNGV, per germline. V was cut by 1 base and J by 2 bases, with 11 bases left in between. The CDR3 nucleotides read TGTGCCAGCAGCTTAGTGTTCGGGACCAACACTGAAGCTTTCTTT. It codes for CASSLVFGTNTEAFF. The full variable domain, with the rest looked up from reference TRBV11-2 and TRBJ1-1, is EAGVAQSPRYKIIEKRQSVAFWCNPISGHATLYWYQQILGQGPKLLIQFQNNGVVDDSQLPKDRFSAERLKGVDSTLKIQPAKLEDSAVYLCASSLVFGTNTEAFFGQGTRLTVV.

This clonotype was seen many times. The chain couples TRBV27 to TRBJ2-7, with a tentative D call TRBD1 (5 bases). The CDR3 length is 13 residues. Per the germline V gene, CDR1 is MNHEY and CDR2 is SMNVEV (reference sequence). Deletions cut 2 bases from V and 3 bases from J, with 8 bases between. The CDR3 spells CASSLGRVYEQYF. DNA of the CDR3: TGTGCCAGCAGTTTAGGCAGGGTCTACGAGCAGTACTTC.

This clonotype came up many times. The CDR3 loop reads CASSPGPEAFF. Here the CDR3 DNA reads TGTGCCAGCAGCCCGGGCCCTGAAGCTTTCTTT. The chain is built from TRBV7-9 and TRBJ1-1; D is unclear. The CDR3 covers 11 residues. The V gene's germline CDR1 is SEHNR and CDR2 FQNEAQ (reference sequence). V was cut by 5 bases and J by 6 bases, with 7 bases left in between.

The chain employs TRBV29-1 and TRBJ2-7, with D unresolved. V was cut by 6 bases and J by 5 bases, with 11 bases left in between. The germline CDR1 and CDR2 sequences are SQVTM and ANQGSEA. The length of the CDR3 is 11 residues. For the CDR3, the DNA is TGCAGCGTCTACGGCCTCCACGAGCAGTACTTC. This codes for CSVYGLHEQYF.

Many counts were recorded for this clonotype. The chain uses TRBV5-1 and TRBJ2-3; 8 nucleotides agree with TRBD2. Germline V gives CDR1 SGHRS, CDR2 YFSETQ. Trimming removed 4 bases from V and 0 bases from J; junction bases left unmatched: 4. The CDR3 is 15 residues long. CDR3 sequence: CASSLSGGSTDTQYF. The CDR3 DNA reads as TGCGCCAGCAGCCTGAGCGGGGGAAGCACAGATACGCAGTATTTT. Variable domain in full (rest from reference TRBV5-1 and TRBJ2-3): KAGVTQTPRYLIKTRGQQVTLSCSPISGHRSVSWYQQTPGQGLQFLFEYFSETQRNKGNFPGRFSGRQFSNSRSEMNVSTLELGDSALYLCASSLSGGSTDTQYFGPGTRLTVL.

This clonotype was seen many times. This sequence joins TRBV29-1 and TRBJ2-7; D perhaps matches TRBD2 (6 bases). This CDR3 has 15 amino acids. Germline CDR1 reads SQVTM; CDR2 reads ANQGSEA. Trimming shortened V by 0 bases and J by 3 bases, and 15 bases separated the two germline ends. CDR3 nucleotides: TGCAGCGTTGAAGATCGGCGGGGTCGGAACTACGAGCAGTACTTC. Amino acid sequence: CSVEDRRGRNYEQYF.

This clonotype was picked up many times. The chain has TRBV27 and TRBJ2-1; D unresolved. Germline CDR1 is MNHEY and CDR2 is SMNVEV (reference sequence). The CDR3 extends over 16 amino acids. Trimming removed 5 bases at V and 0 bases at J, with 14 bases between. The CDR3 region has the DNA TGTGCCAGCAGTCCCCCGACTTTCAGCTCCTACAATGAGCAGTTCTTC. It codes for CASSPPTFSSYNEQFF.

Many counts were recorded for this clonotype. This chain connects TRBV10-1 to TRBJ2-3; 9 bases align to TRBD2. Germline loops: CDR1 WNHNN, CDR2 SYGVQD (reference sequence). The CDR3 extends over 14 amino acids. V lost 6 bases to trimming and J lost 7 bases; unmatched junction nucleotides: 8. CDR3 sequence (DNA): TGCGCCAGCAGCGATAGCGGGAGTCGGAATACGCAGTATTTT. Encoded protein: CASSDSGSRNTQYF.

This clonotype has a count of ten or more. This chain uses TRBV19 with TRBJ2-7; maybe TRBD1 (5 bases). Germline V gene data show CDR1 as LNHDA and CDR2 as SQIVND (reference sequence). The CDR3 contains 15 residues. Trimming took 3 bases from V and 3 from J, leaving 15 bases between them. CDR3 nucleotide sequence: TGTGCCAGTAGTATTTCGACGGACACCTACTACGAGCAGTACTTC. Translating it yields CASSISTDTYYEQYF.

The sample holds many counts of this clonotype. The chain combines TRBV7-3 with TRBJ2-7; weak D call: TRBD1 (6 bases). The V and J ends lost 2 bases and 4 bases respectively, with 12 bases between them. Germline V CDR1 and CDR2: SGHTA, FQGTGA. The CDR3 spans 14 residues. Here the CDR3 reads CASSLRTGKYEQYF. In DNA form, the CDR3 reads TGTGCCAGCAGCTTACGCACAGGGAAGTACGAGCAGTACTTC.

This clonotype was recorded many times. This sequence joins TRBV29-1 and TRBJ2-7; TRBD1 aligns across 12 bases. This CDR3 has 17 residues. The trim removed 2 bases at V and 3 bases at J, leaving 11 bases unmatched. CDR1 and CDR2 (germline): SQVTM, ANQGSEA. The CDR3 protein is CSVEFVGQGAMGYEQYF. The CDR3 DNA reads TGCAGCGTTGAATTCGTGGGACAGGGGGCGATGGGCTACGAGCAGTACTTC.

Points on this clonotype: A much larger clone lies a single base off, so this may be a read error. Since no conserved phenylalanine or tryptophan closes the CDR3, a read error is the likely cause. The rearrangement uses TRBV20-1 and TRBJ1-5; 8 nucleotides line up with TRBD1. The CDR3 contains 15 residues. Germline V lookup: CDR1 DFQATT, CDR2 SNEGSKA (reference sequence). V lost 3 bases and J lost 3; bases outside the gene matches: 7. The CDR3: CSARAGTGINQPQHL. In nucleotides, the CDR3 is TGCAGTGCTAGGGCCGGGACAGGCATCAATCAGCCCCAGCATCTT.

The V gene is TRBV4-1, the J gene TRBJ2-3; no reliable D call. The germline V gene encodes CDR1 MGHRA and CDR2 YSYEKL. V gave up 4 bases and J gave up 1 base, with 12 bases separating them. The CDR3 loop spans 15 amino acids. The CDR3 sequence: CASSPPSERTDTQYF. CDR3 DNA sequence: TGCGCCAGCAGCCCACCTTCCGAGCGCACAGATACGCAGTATTTT.

At least ten counts were recorded for this clonotype. The V call is TRBV6-2 or TRBV6-3, the J call TRBJ2-7; 7 positions agree with TRBD1. The CDR3 is 13 residues long. Trimming removed 8 bases from V and 3 bases from J; junction bases left unmatched: 7. Germline V gives CDR1 MNHEY, CDR2 SVGEGT. The CDR3, as DNA: TGTGCCAGCCTTGCAGGGGGTGACTACGAGCAGTACTTC. Encoded protein: CASLAGGDYEQYF.

This chain links TRBV11-2 with TRBJ2-1; TRBD2 agrees at 12 bases. The CDR3 covers 13 residues. The germline gives CDR1 SGHAT, CDR2 FQNNGV. V dropped 6 bases and J dropped 15; count of bases not matched to a gene: 9. The CDR3 loop is CASRRLAGGPRFF. The CDR3 DNA reads as TGTGCCAGCAGGAGGCTAGCGGGGGGGCCGAGGTTCTTC.